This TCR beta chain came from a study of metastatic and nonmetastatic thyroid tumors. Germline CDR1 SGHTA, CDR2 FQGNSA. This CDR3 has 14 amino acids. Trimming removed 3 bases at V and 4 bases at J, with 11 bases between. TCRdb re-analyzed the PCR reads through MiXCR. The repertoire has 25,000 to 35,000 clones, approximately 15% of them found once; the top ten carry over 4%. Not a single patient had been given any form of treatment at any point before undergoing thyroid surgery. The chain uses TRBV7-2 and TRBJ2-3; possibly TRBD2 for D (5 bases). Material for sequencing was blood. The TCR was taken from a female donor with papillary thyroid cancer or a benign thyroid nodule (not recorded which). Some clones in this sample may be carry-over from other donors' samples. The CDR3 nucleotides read TGTGCCAGCAGCTTGGAGGTATCCCCAGATACGCAGTATTTT. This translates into CASSLEVSPDTQYF.